Presented here are 9 T cell receptor beta chains from one specimen sequenced in a study of cytomegalovirus exposure and HLA in healthy donors. A multiplex PCR was run with 60 Vbeta primers and 13 Jbeta primers. The data were produced by immunoSEQ multiplex PCR, yet TCRdb's version contains in-frame clones alone and is incomplete. The sample comprises about 130,000 clones, more than 70% of which are singletons, and about 3.4% rests with the top ten. Sample: PBMCs. These receptors were taken from a man aged 40-50 years in good health and CMV-seronegative.

This clone was recorded once. The chain recombines TRBV6-1 with TRBJ2-7; D may be TRBD2 (7 bases). The V end was cut by 11 bases, the J end by 4 bases, with 21 bases between. Germline loops: CDR1 MNHNS, CDR2 SASEGT. The CDR3 totals 14 residues. In nucleotides, the CDR3 is TGTGCCGGTCGGGTCTCGGGGGGCGGATACGAGCAGTACTTC. Translating it yields CAGRVSGGGYEQYF.

The rearrangement joins TRBV30 to TRBJ2-7, with a weak D call TRBD1 (6 bases). CDR1 is GTSNPN and CDR2 is SVGIG in the germline V gene (reference sequence). CDR3 length: 13 residues. V was pared by 0 bases and J by 2 bases, with 8 bases between. The CDR3 nucleotides are TGTGCCTGGAGTGTAAAGGGGGCCTACGAGCAGTACTTC. It encodes CAWSVKGAYEQYF.

V is TRBV9 and J is TRBJ2-3, with D possibly TRBD1 on 6 matching bases. Trimming cost V 4 bases and J 0 bases, with 12 bases left between them. The CDR3 is made up of 15 amino acids. The germline V gene has CDR1 SGDLS and CDR2 YYNGEE. DNA for the CDR3: TGTGCCAGCAGCCTCCGCGGACAGAGCACAGATACGCAGTATTTT. Its translation is CASSLRGQSTDTQYF.

The chain links TRBV5-4 to TRBJ1-4, with 7 positions matching TRBD1. V trimming: 2 bases; J trimming: 11 bases; junction bases outside the gene matches: 3. This CDR3 contains 12 residues. CDR1 SGHNT and CDR2 YYREEE come from the germline V gene (reference sequence). The CDR3 sequence is CASSFGQEKLFF. In DNA, the CDR3 is TGTGCCAGCAGCTTCGGACAGGAGAAACTGTTTTTT.

This chain joins TRBV13 and TRBJ2-5; 7 bases match TRBD2. Per the germline V gene, CDR1 is PRHDT and CDR2 is FYEKMQ (reference sequence). V dropped 5 bases and J dropped 5; count of bases not matched to a gene: 11. The CDR3 totals 15 residues. The CDR3: CASSLASGPRETQYF. The CDR3 DNA sequence: TGTGCCAGCAGCCTGGCTAGCGGTCCTAGGGAGACCCAGTACTTC.

This clone was found once. The CDR3 DNA sequence: TGTGCCAGCAGCCCCCGACTCCGAACGTTGTACGAGCAGTACTTC. Translation: CASSPRLRTLYEQYF. This chain connects TRBV7-2 to TRBJ2-7; unclear D gene. Looked up from germline, CDR1 is SGHTA and CDR2 is FQGNSA. Trimming cost V 5 bases and J 4 bases, with 18 bases left between them. CDR3 length: 15 amino acids. The whole variable domain, filled in from reference TRBV7-2 and TRBJ2-7, reads GAGVSQSPSNKVTEKGKDVELRCDPISGHTALYWYRQSLGQGLEFLIYFQGNSAPDKSGLPSDRFSAERTGGSVSTLTIQRTQQEDSAVYLCASSPRLRTLYEQYFGPGTRLTVT.

The rearrangement joins TRBV5-1 to TRBJ2-1; TRBD2 might be the D (7 bases). Germline CDR1 reads SGHRS; CDR2 reads YFSETQ. The length of the CDR3 is 15 residues. V lost 1 base to trimming and J lost 4 bases, with 12 bases between them. The CDR3 DNA reads TGCGCCAGCAGCTTGAATGGGGGGGCATACAATGAGCAGTTCTTC. It is translated as CASSLNGGAYNEQFF.

J is TRBJ1-1 and V is TRBV10-3; 8 bases map to TRBD1. The V gene's germline CDR1 is ENHRY and CDR2 SYGVKD. This CDR3 has 14 residues. J gave up 2 bases and V 6 bases, and 5 bases lay outside the gene matches. In nucleotides, the CDR3 is TGTGCCATCAGCAGGGGGCGCGAAAACACTGAAGCTTTCTTT. This gives the protein CAISRGRENTEAFF.

The chain links TRBV4-3 to TRBJ2-5; 12 bases are a match to TRBD2. The CDR3 sequence is 16 residues long. The junction had 2 bases not matched to a gene; V was cut back by 3 bases and J by 0 bases. Germline CDR1 LGHNA, CDR2 YSLEER. The CDR3 here is CASSQRLAGDQETQYF. In DNA form, the CDR3 reads TGCGCCAGCAGCCAGAGACTAGCGGGGGACCAAGAGACCCAGTACTTC.